Listed here are 2 T cell receptor beta chains from one sample, sequenced in a study of cytomegalovirus exposure and HLA in healthy donors. Primers included in the PCR were 60 Vbeta and 13 Jbeta primers. Profiling relied on immunoSEQ multiplex PCR, and the TCRdb table lists in-frame clones only, not all of them. Among hundreds of thousands of clones listed, 76% were seen once. The specimen sequenced was PBMCs. These receptors came from a man younger than 35 in good health and CMV-seronegative.

The gene calls are TRBV2 and TRBJ2-5; the D gene is possibly TRBD2 (6 bases). Germline CDR1 reads SNHLY; CDR2 reads FYNNEI. V was shortened by 6 bases and J by 4 bases, with 18 bases between the two germline ends. This CDR3 comprises 15 residues. CDR3 coding DNA: TGTGCCAGCAGCTACACTCCGGGGGTAGGAGAGACCCAGTACTTC. Translation: CASSYTPGVGETQYF.

V gene TRBV15 combines with J gene TRBJ1-4; D is unresolved. Trimming shortened V by 2 bases and J by 7 bases, and 5 bases separated the two germline ends. This CDR3 spans 12 amino acids. Looked up from germline, CDR1 is LNHNV and CDR2 is YYDKDF (reference sequence). CDR3 DNA sequence: TGTGCCACCAGCAGACGGGGTGAAAAACTGTTTTTT. It translates to CATSRRGEKLFF.